This T cell receptor (beta chain) originates from a study of cytomegalovirus exposure and HLA in healthy donors. For this clone: The sample holds other DNA sequences that translate to the same CDR3.

Germline V CDR1 and CDR2: MDHEN, SYDVKM. CDR3 length equals 15 residues. The trim removed 8 bases at V and 7 bases at J, leaving 9 bases unmatched. PCR employed 60 Vbeta and 13 Jbeta primers. In the authors' workflow: Later reanalysis found 70 million to 95 million unique TCR beta chains, about 11 million of them shared. The assay was immunoSEQ multiplex PCR, and TCRdb's table has in-frame clones only and misses some. V, J and clone size reflect that table, while D and trimming were determined from the DNA. The sample's table shows tens of thousands of clones. This TCR came from a male donor in good health and CMV-seronegative. The V and J genes are TRBV28 and TRBJ2-2, with 11 bases aligning to TRBD2. Sequenced material: PBMCs. CDR3 amino acids: CASQLAGVVSGELFF. CDR3 sequence (DNA): TGTGCCAGCCAACTAGCGGGAGTTGTTAGCGGGGAGCTGTTTTTT.